The next 18 T cell receptor beta chains were all read from a single sample in a study of OX40 agonist ivuxolimab in advanced cancers. The library relied on the immunoSEQ multiplex PCR assay. TCRdb holds this immuneACCESS table with in-frame rearrangements only. Some clones are missing; in checked studies, unresolved V genes explain under half, and the rest has no known cause. This sample lists about 62,000 clones; 60% to 85% were detected once. 11% of the sample is in the top ten clones. Source: CD4+ or CD8+ T cells sorted from blood, taken in a trial of the OX40 agonist ivuxolimab. These receptors all come from an adult with an advanced solid tumor such as melanoma, head and neck, liver or kidney cancer.

This clone appeared once. The V and J genes are TRBV4-3 and TRBJ2-6; possibly TRBD1 for D (5 bases). Trimming pared 0 bases from V and 0 bases from J, leaving 12 bases between. The germline gives CDR1 LGHNA, CDR2 YSLEER. The CDR3 runs to 18 residues. Here the CDR3 reads CASSQDRGRSSGANVLTF. The CDR3 DNA reads TGCGCCAGCAGCCAAGATAGGGGCAGAAGCTCTGGGGCCAACGTCCTGACTTTC.

This sequence joins TRBV21-1 and TRBJ2-7. TRBV21-1 is labeled a pseudogene. This CDR3 has 14 residues. In nucleotides, the CDR3 is TGTGCCAGCAGCATTAACGGGACCCTCTACGAGCAGTACTTC. This codes for CASSINGTLYEQYF.

The rearrangement uses TRBV5-1 and TRBJ1-6; D not certain. The ends were cut back, 4 bases at V and 1 base at J, with 6 bases in the middle. This CDR3 comprises 14 residues. Germline V gives CDR1 SGHRS, CDR2 YFSETQ. The CDR3 here is CASSEESYNSPLHF. The CDR3 bases are TGCGCCAGCAGCGAAGAATCCTATAATTCACCCCTCCACTTT.

This clone was observed once. The CDR3: CASSPINDNYGYTF. In DNA, the CDR3 is TGTGCCAGCAGTCCGATAAACGATAACTATGGCTACACCTTC. The chain employs TRBV2 and TRBJ1-2; D uncertain. The CDR3 totals 14 residues. Germline V gives CDR1 SNHLY, CDR2 FYNNEI. V gave up 5 bases and J gave up 1 base, with 11 bases separating them.

This chain joins TRBV5-4 and TRBJ2-7, with 9 bases matching TRBD1. This CDR3 comprises 14 residues. Germline V CDR1 and CDR2: SGHNT, YYREEE (reference sequence). The trim removed 5 bases at V and 7 bases at J, leaving 10 bases unmatched. For the CDR3, the DNA is TGTGCCAGCAGTCCTCCGGGACAGGGTAAGGAGCAGTACTTC. This codes for CASSPPGQGKEQYF.

This rearrangement joins TRBV7-9 to TRBJ1-1; D unclear. Looked up from germline, CDR1 is SEHNR and CDR2 is FQNEAQ (reference sequence). This CDR3 has 15 amino acids. V was cut by 0 bases and J by 1 base, with 9 bases left in between. The CDR3 is CASSLAGHPNTEAFF. The CDR3 DNA sequence: TGTGCCAGCAGCTTAGCGGGTCATCCGAACACTGAAGCTTTCTTT.

The V gene is TRBV2, the J gene TRBJ2-5, with 7 bases identical to TRBD1. This CDR3 has 14 amino acids. J was trimmed by 5 bases and V by 3 bases; bases with no gene match: 6. Germline V gene sequence: CDR1 SNHLY, CDR2 FYNNEI. Here the CDR3 DNA reads TGTGCCAGCAGTGAGCAGGGGGTAGTCGAGACCCAGTACTTC. It encodes CASSEQGVVETQYF.

V gene TRBV7-3 combines with J gene TRBJ2-7; D uncertain. The CDR3 consists of 15 residues. Per the germline V gene, CDR1 is SGHTA and CDR2 is FQGTGA. The V and J ends lost 2 bases and 1 base respectively, with 12 bases between them. The CDR3 reads CASSLRGGDSYEQYF. CDR3 nucleotides: TGTGCCAGCAGCTTACGCGGCGGCGATTCCTACGAGCAGTACTTC.

As to this clone: One junction end disagrees with the germline gene, perhaps due to a read error. Within the sample, other DNA sequences also encode this same CDR3. V and J are TRBV7-7 and TRBJ2-5, with TRBD2 identical over 7 bases. Near its end, the DNA agrees better with TRBJ2-7, so the J call may be wrong. The CDR3 sequence is 13 residues long. Germline assignment: CDR1 SSHAT and CDR2 FNYEAQ (reference sequence). The CDR3 DNA reads as TGTGCTAGCAGCTTAGCGGGCTCCTACGAGCAGTACTTC. It yields the protein CASSLAGSYEQYF.

The chain recombines TRBV2 with TRBJ1-4; TRBD1 matches at 9 bases. Germline lookup yields CDR1 SNHLY and CDR2 FYNNEI. There are 11 residues in the CDR3. The J segment lost 17 bases and the V segment lost 11 bases, leaving 12 bases of the junction unmatched. CDR3 DNA: TGTGCCTTCGGGACAGGGCGCGGTCCCTTTTTT. Translated, it gives CAFGTGRGPFF.

The V and J genes are TRBV11-1 and TRBJ1-2, with TRBD1 matching 8 bases. The CDR3 has 18 residues. Germline values: CDR1 SGHAT, CDR2 FQDESV (reference sequence). The ends lost 6 bases at V and 5 bases at J; junction bases unmatched: 20. DNA for the CDR3: TGTGCCAGCAGTGCCGGGACAGGCACTGGGTCGAAACTGTATGGCTACACCTTC. This translates into CASSAGTGTGSKLYGYTF.

As for this clone: At one end the junction does not follow the germline gene, possibly because of a read error. The chain employs TRBV4-1 and TRBJ2-7; perhaps D is TRBD1 or TRBD2 (5 bases each). The germline V gene has CDR1 MGHRA and CDR2 YSYEKL. There are 14 residues in the CDR3. The CDR3 region is CASSPRGRDYEQYF. The DNA for the CDR3 is TGTGCCAGCAGCCCCCGGGGCAGGGACTACGAGCAGTACTTC.

This clone showed up just a few times. The genes are TRBV27 and TRBJ2-1, with 8 bases fitting TRBD2. Trimming took 2 bases from V and 4 from J; bases not matched to a gene: 7. Germline values: CDR1 MNHEY, CDR2 SMNVEV (reference sequence). The CDR3 extends over 16 amino acids. The CDR3 DNA reads as TGTGCCAGCAGTTTAGGTGCGGGGGGTTTATACAATGAGCAGTTCTTC. Translation gives CASSLGAGGLYNEQFF.

The rearrangement joins TRBV7-4 to TRBJ1-6; D remains unclear. The CDR3 has 12 residues. Per germline, CDR1 SGHVT and CDR2 SQSDAQ. V dropped 1 base and J dropped 9 bases, with 4 bases sitting between them. The CDR3 DNA is TGTGCCAGCAGCTTAGACGCTTCACCCCTCCACTTT. It codes for CASSLDASPLHF.

This chain uses TRBV14 with TRBJ1-2, with 7 bases that match TRBD1. Per germline, CDR1 SGHDN and CDR2 FVKESK. The CDR3 is made up of 15 amino acids. V lost 3 bases to trimming and J lost 4 bases; unmatched junction nucleotides: 8. CDR3 DNA sequence: TGTGCCAGCAGCCAGTCCAGGGGGGGAGTCTATGGCTACACCTTC. This codes for CASSQSRGGVYGYTF.

The V call is TRBV30, the J call TRBJ1-4; weak D call: TRBD1 (5 bases). Trimming removed 3 bases from V and 5 bases from J, with 16 bases in between. This CDR3 has 15 residues. Germline CDR1 is GTSNPN and CDR2 is SVGIG (reference sequence). The chain's CDR3 is CAWSALGDPNEKLFF. CDR3 bases: TGTGCCTGGAGCGCCCTGGGGGACCCGAATGAAAAACTGTTTTTT.

The chain joins TRBV11-2 to TRBJ2-5; a possible D gene is TRBD2 (5 bases). The length of the CDR3 is 16 residues. V dropped 0 bases and J dropped 1 base, with 12 bases sitting between them. Germline V gene data show CDR1 as SGHAT and CDR2 as FQNNGV. DNA of the CDR3: TGTGCCAGCAGCTTAGATAGCGCGGCGGTCCAAGAGACCCAGTACTTC. Amino acid sequence: CASSLDSAAVQETQYF.

The chain carries TRBV7-2 and TRBJ2-3, with D unclear. The CDR3 sequence is 13 residues long. Germline assignment: CDR1 SGHTA and CDR2 FQGNSA. Trimming removed 3 bases at V and 0 bases at J, with 4 bases between. The CDR3 DNA sequence: TGTGCCAGCAGCTTCCTCAGCACAGATACGCAGTATTTT. As protein: CASSFLSTDTQYF.